These 31 T cell receptor beta chains share one sample of origin, sequenced in a study of molecular identifiers for immune sequencing clone quantification (dated by TCRdb to about 2018). Receptor amplification or capture employed PCR. Sequencing took place on an Illumina HiSeq 4000. The public reads were reanalyzed by TCRdb: fastp trimming at Q25, MiXCR alignment, in-frame beta chains only. Rows merge per CDR3 protein into single entries with the most common DNA and genes. The sample records about 300,000 distinct CDR3 sequences, about a fifth of which are singletons. Approximately 0.85% of the sample lies in the top ten. The material sequenced was naive CD8+ T cells from blood, with Jurkat cell RNA spiked in. Interpreted using the paper, the cell subset or site label stands for: FACS-sorted CD8+CD4-CCR7+CD45RA+ naive T cells. Receptors originate from a human donor in good health. Some libraries in this study had Jurkat cell RNA spiked in.

This clonotype has a count of ten or more. V usage is TRBV7-2 and J usage is TRBJ1-3; D is possibly TRBD1 (5 bases). The CDR3 totals 16 residues. V gave up 5 bases and J gave up 0 bases, with 14 bases separating them. CDR1 is SGHTA, CDR2 FQGNSA, per germline. The CDR3 bases are TGTGCCAGCAGCCACGCGGGGGTCAGCTCTGGAAACACCATATATTTT. This gives the protein CASSHAGVSSGNTIYF.

This clonotype was counted a few times. This sequence joins TRBV4-1 and TRBJ2-3; D gene unclear. The CDR3 is 13 amino acids. Germline V gene lookup returns CDR1 MGHRA and CDR2 YSYEKL. V was shortened by 1 base and J by 4 bases, with 6 bases between the two germline ends. This CDR3 reads CASSQAPADTQYF. The CDR3 DNA is TGCGCCAGCAGCCAAGCCCCTGCAGATACGCAGTATTTT.

This clonotype was recorded many times. V usage is TRBV4-3 and J usage is TRBJ1-4, with a tentative D call TRBD1 (6 bases). Germline CDR1 and CDR2: LGHNA and YSLEER. The V end was cut by 0 bases, the J end by 2 bases, with 13 bases between. The CDR3 totals 17 residues. The CDR3 reads CASSQDRSGATNEKLFF. The DNA of the CDR3 is TGCGCCAGCAGCCAAGATAGATCGGGGGCCACTAATGAAAAACTGTTTTTT.

This clonotype has a handful of counts. V is TRBV7-9 and J is TRBJ1-1; no clear D. Germline-derived CDR1 and CDR2 are SEHNR and FQNEAQ (reference sequence). Trimming removed 1 base from V and 5 bases from J, with 11 bases in between. The CDR3 consists of 14 residues. CDR3 in DNA: TGTGCCAGCAGCTTAGATTCCTTTGGGACTGAAGCTTTCTTT. Amino acids: CASSLDSFGTEAFF. The whole variable domain, remainder taken from reference TRBV7-9 and TRBJ1-1, is DTGVSQNPRHKITKRGQNVTFRCDPISEHNRLYWYRQTLGQGPEFLTYFQNEAQLEKSRLLSDRFSAERPKGSFSTLEIQRTEQGDSAMYLCASSLDSFGTEAFFGQGTRLTVV.

This rearrangement joins TRBV10-3 to TRBJ2-7; TRBD1 matches 9 bases. Germline assignment: CDR1 ENHRY and CDR2 SYGVKD. This CDR3 region has 17 residues. The V segment lost 0 bases and the J segment 3 bases; nucleotides outside the gene matches: 9. The CDR3 loop is CAISESTLRTGVYEQYF. CDR3 coding DNA: TGTGCCATCAGTGAGTCGACGCTAAGGACAGGGGTCTACGAGCAGTACTTC.

The DNA of the CDR3 is TGTGCCAGCAGCTCCTCGGACAGCCCGGCGTCAGAGACCCAGTACTTC. The encoded protein is CASSSSDSPASETQYF. The gene calls are TRBV13 and TRBJ2-5; a possible D gene is TRBD1 (6 bases). Trimming took off 4 bases at V and 4 bases at J, with 19 bases between the two ends. The CDR3 has 16 residues. The germline V gene encodes CDR1 PRHDT and CDR2 FYEKMQ (reference sequence).

A remark on this clonotype: This could be a read error, since a much larger clone is one nucleotide away. The chain carries TRBV10-3 and TRBJ2-7; tentatively, D is TRBD1 (5 bases). Germline CDR1 and CDR2: ENHRY and SYGVKD. CDR3 length: 16 amino acids. CDR3 sequence reads: CALSESMDTNSYEQYF. DNA for the CDR3: TGTGCCCTCAGTGAGTCGATGGACACCAACTCCTACGAGCAGTACTTC.

This clonotype was counted at least ten times. The chain has TRBV14 and TRBJ2-7; the D gene could be TRBD1 or TRBD2 (5 bases each). CDR3 length: 15 residues. From germline, CDR1 is SGHDN and CDR2 FVKESK. Trimming removed 4 bases at V and 5 bases at J, with 18 bases between. The CDR3 sequence: CASSLGTVAGHEQYF. The CDR3 bases are TGTGCCAGCAGCCTAGGGACCGTCGCCGGTCACGAGCAGTACTTC.

In this sample, this clonotype turned up many times. The rearrangement links TRBV7-9 to TRBJ1-1, with a possible D match to TRBD1 (6 bases). The CDR3 covers 16 residues. Germline loops: CDR1 SEHNR, CDR2 FQNEAQ (reference sequence). Trimming removed 6 bases at V and 3 bases at J, with 20 bases between. The CDR3 nucleotides are TGTGCCAGCAGTTCCCGGGACACCCAAAGGGACACTGAAGCTTTCTTT. Protein: CASSSRDTQRDTEAFF.

This clonotype was detected ten times or more. This chain's CDR3 is CASSPLGGAETQYF. For the CDR3, the DNA is TGTGCCAGCAGTCCCCTGGGGGGGGCTGAGACCCAGTACTTC. This chain joins TRBV12-3 or TRBV12-4 and TRBJ2-5; D perhaps matches TRBD2 (7 bases). The CDR3 is 14 residues long. V lost 5 bases and J 5 bases, leaving 15 bases between the germline ends.

As for this clonotype: A read error may account for a junction end that differs from germline. The chain is built from TRBV4-1 and TRBJ2-6; D is unresolved. The germline V gene has CDR1 MGHRA and CDR2 YSYEKL. CDR3 length: 16 residues. In DNA form, the CDR3 reads TGCGCCAACAGCCAAGAATGGCGCTCTGGGGCCAACGTCCTGACTTTC. It specifies CANSQEWRSGANVLTF.

This clonotype was recorded only once. Just one base apart from a much larger clone, this may be a read error. The rearrangement uses TRBV7-8 and TRBJ2-3; 14 bases line up with TRBD2. Germline assignment: CDR1 SGHVS and CDR2 FQNEAQ. V was pared by 7 bases and J by 3 bases, with 18 bases of the junction left unmatched. This CDR3 has 20 amino acids. The DNA for the CDR3 is TGTGCCAGCAATGGGATGGCGACTAGCGGGGGGGCCTTTGAGACAGATACGCAGTATTTT. This codes for CASNGMATSGGAFETDTQYF.

This clonotype was counted many times. CDR3 residues: CSVDGSGGLAPDEQFF. DNA for the CDR3: TGCAGCGTTGACGGTTCGGGGGGACTAGCGCCGGATGAGCAGTTCTTC. The chain combines TRBV29-1 with TRBJ2-1, with 10 bases identical to TRBD2. V was pared by 3 bases and J by 8 bases, with 13 bases of the junction left unmatched. From germline, CDR1 is SQVTM and CDR2 ANQGSEA. The CDR3 totals 16 residues.

This clonotype was seen ten or more times. An end of the junction differs from the germline gene, which may be a read error. This rearrangement joins TRBV7-2 to TRBJ2-1, with D tentatively TRBD2 (5 bases). This CDR3 contains 13 residues. Per germline, CDR1 SGHTA and CDR2 FQGNSA. DNA of the CDR3: TGTGCCAGCAGCTTATCGTCGGGGTCTGGAGCCCTCTTC. Protein: CASSLSSGSGALF.

This clonotype came up many times. The chain employs TRBV7-2 and TRBJ2-5; D gene ambiguous. Trimming pared 7 bases from V and 2 bases from J, leaving 11 bases between. This CDR3 is 13 amino acids long. Per germline, CDR1 SGHTA and CDR2 FQGNSA. The CDR3 DNA reads as TGTGCCAGCACCCCAATTGGACAAGAGACCCAGTACTTC. Its translation: CASTPIGQETQYF.

The chain combines TRBV6-2 or TRBV6-3 with TRBJ2-7; a possible D gene is TRBD2 (6 bases). V lost 5 bases and J lost 5, with 16 bases in between. CDR1 MNHEY and CDR2 SVGEGT come from the germline V gene. CDR3 length: 14 amino acids. The CDR3 nucleotides are TGTGCCAGCAGTCACTGGCGGGGTATAGACGAGCAGTACTTC. This translates into CASSHWRGIDEQYF.

This clonotype was seen more than once but under ten times. The chain links TRBV27 to TRBJ2-1; TRBD2 matches 10 bases. The CDR3 runs to 15 residues. Germline CDR1 MNHEY, CDR2 SMNVEV (reference sequence). J lost 7 bases, V lost 6 bases, and 9 bases had no gene match. The CDR3 reads CASSQREGPVNEQFF. As DNA, the CDR3 is TGTGCCAGCAGCCAGCGGGAGGGCCCGGTTAATGAGCAGTTCTTC.

DNA of the CDR3: TGTGCCAGCAGGCAGCCCATGGACAGGGGGTTAATAAATGAGCAGTTCTTC. It codes for CASRQPMDRGLINEQFF. The genes are TRBV14 and TRBJ2-1; 10 nucleotides align to TRBD1. CDR1 is SGHDN, CDR2 FVKESK, per germline. V was pared by 6 bases and J by 7 bases, with 15 bases of the junction left unmatched. The CDR3 is 17 residues long.

In this sample, this clonotype turned up many times. The chain employs TRBV7-9 and TRBJ2-5; D is perhaps TRBD1 or TRBD2 (5 bases each). The V and J ends lost 5 bases and 2 bases respectively, with 21 bases between them. The germline gives CDR1 SEHNR, CDR2 FQNEAQ (reference sequence). This CDR3 has 17 amino acids. This chain's CDR3 is CASSPRTGTEPQETQYF. CDR3 DNA sequence: TGTGCCAGCAGCCCACGGACCGGGACCGAGCCACAAGAGACCCAGTACTTC.

This clonotype showed up just a few times. V usage is TRBV11-2 and J usage is TRBJ1-5, with unresolved D. Trimming removed 4 bases from V and 6 bases from J, with 10 bases in between. CDR1 and CDR2 from the germline V gene are SGHAT and FQNNGV. The CDR3 spans 13 residues. The CDR3 sequence is CASSSSVAQPQHF. The CDR3 DNA is TGTGCCAGCAGCTCGTCGGTTGCTCAGCCCCAGCATTTT. The full variable domain, in which reference TRBV11-2 and TRBJ1-5 provide the parts outside the CDR3, is EAGVAQSPRYKIIEKRQSVAFWCNPISGHATLYWYQQILGQGPKLLIQFQNNGVVDDSQLPKDRFSAERLKGVDSTLKIQPAKLEDSAVYLCASSSSVAQPQHFGDGTRLSIL.

This clonotype was seen at least ten times. The chain recombines TRBV19 with TRBJ1-5; D remains unclear. V was trimmed by 5 bases and J by 0 bases, leaving 11 bases between them. The germline V gene encodes CDR1 LNHDA and CDR2 SQIVND (reference sequence). The CDR3 runs 15 residues. CDR3 protein: CASSYGEYSNQPQHF. CDR3 bases: TGTGCCAGTAGTTACGGGGAGTATAGCAATCAGCCCCAGCATTTT.

This clonotype was seen at least ten times. This chain joins TRBV28 and TRBJ2-3, with a tentative D call TRBD2 (6 bases). Deletions cut 5 bases from V and 2 bases from J, with 20 bases between. CDR1 is MDHEN, CDR2 SYDVKM, per germline. The CDR3 sequence is 17 residues long. The CDR3 sequence is CASSSLSGPGYTDTQYF. For the CDR3, the DNA is TGTGCCAGCAGTAGTCTCAGCGGGCCGGGATACACAGATACGCAGTATTTT.

V is TRBV5-8 and J is TRBJ2-7; TRBD2 agrees at 7 bases. This CDR3 spans 14 amino acids. In germline, CDR1 is SGHTS, CDR2 YDEGEE. V shed 6 bases and J 3 bases; nucleotides not matched to a gene: 9. CDR3 in amino acids: CASTPTSPIYEQYF. As DNA, the CDR3 is TGTGCCAGCACCCCGACTAGCCCCATCTACGAGCAGTACTTC.

This clonotype was recorded many times. The chain uses TRBV5-1 and TRBJ2-3; TRBD2 might be the D (6 bases). Germline V gene sequence: CDR1 SGHRS, CDR2 YFSETQ. Trimming removed 0 bases at V and 5 bases at J, with 16 bases between. This CDR3 is 16 amino acids long. CDR3 nucleotides: TGCGCCAGCAGCTTGGCCGTATCGGGAGACGGAGATACGCAGTATTTT. Protein: CASSLAVSGDGDTQYF.

This clonotype was counted at least ten times. This sequence joins TRBV13 and TRBJ2-7; D unresolved. The CDR3 loop spans 12 amino acids. V lost 4 bases and J 6 bases, leaving 10 bases between the germline ends. Germline V lookup: CDR1 PRHDT, CDR2 FYEKMQ (reference sequence). CDR3 coding DNA: TGTGCCAGCAGCTCCTCAGTTGGCGAGCAGTACTTC. This encodes CASSSSVGEQYF.

This clonotype was detected ten times or more. This chain links TRBV5-1 with TRBJ1-1; TRBD1 matches 10 bases. V trimming: 4 bases; J trimming: 5 bases; junction bases outside the gene matches: 5. Germline CDR1 and CDR2: SGHRS and YFSETQ. The CDR3 is 14 amino acids. The CDR3 DNA follows: TGCGCCAGCAGCCGGGACAGGGGAGGAACTGAAGCTTTCTTT. Its translation is CASSRDRGGTEAFF. Full variable domain (missing parts from reference TRBV5-1 and TRBJ1-1): KAGVTQTPRYLIKTRGQQVTLSCSPISGHRSVSWYQQTPGQGLQFLFEYFSETQRNKGNFPGRFSGRQFSNSRSEMNVSTLELGDSALYLCASSRDRGGTEAFFGQGTRLTVV.

This clonotype was observed many times. The rearrangement joins TRBV24-1 to TRBJ2-1; TRBD2 matches 7 bases. The CDR3 has 16 amino acids. J gave up 2 bases and V 3 bases, and 6 bases lay outside the gene matches. Germline V CDR1 and CDR2: KGHDR, SFDVKD. The CDR3 region has the DNA TGTGCCACCAGTGATCTTAGCGGGCCGACCTACAATGAGCAGTTCTTC. Translation gives CATSDLSGPTYNEQFF.

This clonotype came up many times. The chain joins TRBV28 to TRBJ1-1; possible D gene TRBD1, 6 bases. Germline V CDR1 and CDR2: MDHEN, SYDVKM. Trimming pared 1 base from V and 1 base from J, leaving 13 bases between. CDR3 length: 16 amino acids. The CDR3 coding sequence is TGTGCCAGCAGTTTATACCCGACAGGCTCGAACACTGAAGCTTTCTTT. It codes for CASSLYPTGSNTEAFF.

In this sample, this clonotype turned up many times. The V and J genes are TRBV12-3 or TRBV12-4 and TRBJ2-5; D possibly corresponds to TRBD1 (6 bases). The CDR3 has 15 residues. V was cut by 5 bases and J by 5 bases, with 18 bases left in between. The CDR3 DNA sequence: TGTGCCAGCAGTACACAGGGCGCCGAACGGGAGACCCAGTACTTC. Protein: CASSTQGAERETQYF.

Ten or more counts support this clonotype. V and J are TRBV4-3 and TRBJ2-7; D call uncertain. Germline lookup yields CDR1 LGHNA and CDR2 YSLEER. The germline V and J ends were trimmed by 0 bases and 3 bases, with 15 bases remaining between them. The CDR3 is made up of 16 amino acids. CDR3 sequence (DNA): TGCGCCAGCAGCCAAGATACCATGACTGCCTACTACGAGCAGTACTTC. Translation: CASSQDTMTAYYEQYF.

In the case of this clonotype: A read error may be the cause here, since a much bigger clone is one base away. This chain connects TRBV9 to TRBJ1-1, with D unresolved. The CDR3 consists of 14 residues. Germline CDR1 is SGDLS and CDR2 is YYNGEE. The V end lost 0 bases, the J end lost 4 bases, and 10 bases lay between the germline ends. CDR3 in DNA: TGTGCCAGCAGCGTAGACAGAGTGAGCACTGAAGCTTTCTTT. Amino acids: CASSVDRVSTEAFF.